This entry describes one T cell receptor (beta chain). The data were produced by immunoSEQ multiplex PCR, yet TCRdb's version contains in-frame clones alone and is incomplete. The sample includes around 210,000 clones, almost 90% seen only once; the top ten take about 1.5%. Trimming stripped 1 base from V and 6 bases from J, with 6 bases between. This CDR3 has 13 residues. Per germline, CDR1 LGHDT and CDR2 YNNKEL (reference sequence). The data were obtained in a study of blood T cell repertoires in COVID-19. As for the study in general: The United States, Italy and Spain supplied acute and convalescent COVID-19 samples.

Material: peripheral blood. This sequence joins TRBV3-1 (or the pseudogene TRBV3-2) and TRBJ2-2; D is possibly TRBD2 (5 bases). This receptor was obtained from a man aged 18 to 35 with active or convalescent COVID-19. The DNA of the CDR3 is TGTGCCAGCAGCCAAGTCGGGGCCGGGGAGCTGTTTTTT. Translated, it gives CASSQVGAGELFF.